The 9 T cell receptor beta chains presented below share a single source sample, sequenced in a study of CD8 T cells in Susac syndrome. Random hexamers were used to reverse transcribe roughly 0.45 to 1 ug of RNA. MiXCR, run by TCRdb on the immunoSEQ multiplex PCR reads, gives a single entry per CDR3 protein. The top ten hold around 0.093% of the sample, which has about 200,000 distinct CDR3 sequences, approximately 95% seen once. The specimen sequenced was CD4+ T cells from PBMCs. The receptor set was obtained from a human donor in good health.

This clonotype came up a few times. The rearrangement joins TRBV27 to TRBJ2-5, with 7 nucleotides matching TRBD1. CDR1 MNHEY and CDR2 SMNVEV come from the germline V gene (reference sequence). J gave up 5 bases and V 5 bases, and 2 bases lay outside the gene matches. This CDR3 is 12 amino acids long. Here the CDR3 reads CASSTGEETQYF. The CDR3 region has the DNA TGTGCCAGCAGTACAGGGGAGGAGACCCAGTACTTC.

The V gene is TRBV5-1, the J gene TRBJ1-5; D is possibly TRBD1 (6 bases). Per germline, CDR1 SGHRS and CDR2 YFSETQ. This CDR3 has 13 amino acids. V was cut by 3 bases and J by 10 bases, with 14 bases left in between. The CDR3 here is CASSSVSGGPQHF. As DNA, the CDR3 is TGCGCCAGCAGCTCCGTCTCCGGGGGCCCCCAGCATTTT.

In this sample, this clonotype turned up once. The chain recombines TRBV29-1 with TRBJ1-2; D gene uncertain. Trimming took off 4 bases at V and 5 bases at J, with 8 bases between the two ends. This CDR3 region has 11 residues. CDR1 SQVTM and CDR2 ANQGSEA come from the germline V gene. CDR3 in amino acids: CSVASGYGYTF. The CDR3 nucleotides read TGCAGCGTTGCCAGTGGATATGGCTACACCTTC.

In its sample, this clonotype was seen a few times. J is TRBJ1-1 and V is TRBV5-1, with D possibly TRBD1 on 6 matching bases. This CDR3 contains 14 residues. V lost 5 bases, J lost 0 bases, and 11 bases lay in between. Germline-derived CDR1 and CDR2 are SGHRS and YFSETQ. CDR3 region: CASSSGQMNTEAFF. In DNA form, the CDR3 reads TGCGCCAGCAGTTCGGGACAAATGAACACTGAAGCTTTCTTT.

As concerns this clonotype: Germline is not matched at one junction end, which may reflect a read error. CDR3 coding DNA: TGTGCCAGCTCCCCACGACAGGGACGAGAGACCCAGTACTTC. This translates into CASSPRQGRETQYF. This sequence joins TRBV18 and TRBJ2-5; the match to TRBD1 covers 7 bases. The CDR3 is 14 amino acids. The germline gives CDR1 KGHSH, CDR2 LQKENI.

V and J are TRBV20-1 and TRBJ2-2; TRBD1 or TRBD2 may be the D gene (5 bases each). Germline V lookup: CDR1 DFQATT, CDR2 SNEGSKA (reference sequence). Trimming left V 4 bases short and J 5 bases short, with 14 bases between. The CDR3 runs to 14 residues. The CDR3: CSAKAGGATGELFF. The CDR3 bases are TGCAGTGCTAAGGCGGGTGGGGCAACCGGGGAGCTGTTTTTT.

This chain links TRBV6-5 with TRBJ2-5, with TRBD2 identical over 14 bases. This CDR3 region has 16 residues. Germline CDR1 MNHEY, CDR2 SVGAGI. V was clipped by 4 bases and J by 7 bases; unmatched bases: 8. In nucleotides, the CDR3 is TGTGCCAGCAGTTCAGGGACTAGCGGGGGTTCCTGGACCCAGTACTTC. Its protein product is CASSSGTSGGSWTQYF.

This chain links TRBV6-2 or TRBV6-3 with TRBJ2-3, with D possibly TRBD2 on 6 matching bases. V lost 7 bases, J lost 0 bases, and 14 bases lay in between. The length of the CDR3 is 15 residues. Germline loops: CDR1 MNHEY, CDR2 SVGEGT. CDR3 DNA: TGTGCCAGCACCCCGACGGCGGGAAGCACAGATACGCAGTATTTT. The encoded protein is CASTPTAGSTDTQYF.

The chain links TRBV6-2 or TRBV6-3 to TRBJ1-2; D might be TRBD1 (5 bases). The ends were cut back, 6 bases at V and 6 bases at J, with 14 bases in the middle. The CDR3 sequence is 13 residues long. Germline lookup yields CDR1 MNHEY and CDR2 SVGEGT. The CDR3 region has the DNA TGTGCCAGCAGCCACGGGACCCCGGATGGCTACACCTTC. Its translation is CASSHGTPDGYTF.